These T cell receptor beta chains were read from a single sample in a study of blood T cell repertoires in COVID-19. Profiling relied on immunoSEQ multiplex PCR, and the TCRdb table lists in-frame clones only, not all of them. This sample has about 6,100 clones; approximately 78% occur once, and the top ten carry over 6.5%. The sequencing sample was made of peripheral blood. The receptors were sampled from a human donor with active COVID-19. The donor label of this sample is uncertain. CDR3s include the opening cysteine and the closing phenylalanine or tryptophan. D genes are given only for firm matches. Where a row states a size, it is once, few, many or the class of an expanded clone; other rows omit it.

length,size,V,D,J,DNA,CDR3
13,-,TRBV19,-,TRBJ1-2,TGTGCCAGTAGTATTGGAGACGATGGGGGAGGCACCTTC,CASSIGDDGGGTF
15,-,TRBV25-1,-,TRBJ2-1,TGTGCCAGCCTGTCCCCAGGGGTTTCCTACAATGAGCAGTTCTTC,CASLSPGVSYNEQFF
12,-,TRBV6-5,-,TRBJ1-4,TGTGCCAGCAAAGGGGGTAATGAAAAACTGTTTTTT,CASKGGNEKLFF
14,-,TRBV5-1,-,TRBJ1-1,TGCGCCAGCAGCTTGATGCCCGGGGACACTGAAGCTTTCTTT,CASSLMPGDTEAFF
14,once,TRBV2,TRBD1,TRBJ2-2,TGTGCCAGCCAACAGGGGGCGTACACCGGGGAGCTGTTTTTT,CASQQGAYTGELFF
13,-,TRBV5-1,-,TRBJ1-2,TGCGCCAGCAGCCCAGCGGAACTCTATGGCTACACCTTC,CASSPAELYGYTF
15,-,TRBV25-1,TRBD1,TRBJ1-4,TGTGCCAGCAGTGACCCGGGACAGGGGAATGAAAAACTGTTTTTT,CASSDPGQGNEKLFF
12,-,TRBV12-3/TRBV12-4,-,TRBJ2-7,TGTGCCAGCAGTTTGGCACCGTACGAGCAGTACTTC,CASSLAPYEQYF
14,-,TRBV9,-,TRBJ2-2,TGTGCCAGCAGCACAAGACTAAACACCGGGGAGCTGTTTTTT,CASSTRLNTGELFF
17,once,TRBV24-1,-,TRBJ2-2,TGTGCCACCAGTGATTTGGAGGTCAGCGCGAACACCGGGGAGCTGTTTTTT,CATSDLEVSANTGELFF
15,-,TRBV15,-,TRBJ1-4,TGTGCCACCAGCAGAGAGAACAGGGCTAATGAAAAACTGTTTTTT,CATSRENRANEKLFF
16,-,TRBV19,TRBD2,TRBJ2-1,TGTGCCAGTGAGATGATAGCGGGAGGGCACTACAATGAGCAGTTCTTC,CASEMIAGGHYNEQFF
15,once,TRBV4-2,TRBD1,TRBJ1-2,TGTGCCAGCAGCCAAGAGGCGGGACAGGAGTATGGCTACACCTTC,CASSQEAGQEYGYTF
15,-,TRBV13,TRBD2,TRBJ2-1,TGTGCCAGCAGCTTACTAGCGGGGGGCCCAGGGGAGCAGTTCTTC,CASSLLAGGPGEQFF
15,-,TRBV7-6,-,TRBJ2-5,TGTGCCAGCAGCGATAGACAGCAGGGGAAAGAGACCCAGTACTTC,CASSDRQQGKETQYF
17,-,TRBV3-1/TRBV3-2,TRBD2,TRBJ2-2,TGTGCCAGCAGCCTCGGGACTAGCGGGGTAGTGGCCGGGGAGCTGTTTTTT,CASSLGTSGVVAGELFF
15,-,TRBV6-5,TRBD1,TRBJ1-3,TGTGCCAGCAGTTGGGGACAGGGGGCTGGAAACACCATATATTTT,CASSWGQGAGNTIYF
13,large,TRBV9,-,TRBJ1-3,TGTGCCAGCAGTCGGGGGGACGGAAACACCATATATTTT,CASSRGDGNTIYF
18,-,TRBV28,-,TRBJ1-5,TGTGCCAGCAGTTTTAGGTCGGGGAGTCTAGCGGCCGACCAGCCCCAGCATTTT,CASSFRSGSLAADQPQHF
15,-,TRBV4-3,TRBD1,TRBJ1-4,TGCGCCAGCAGCCAAGACGAACAGGGGGGTGAAAAACTGTTTTTT,CASSQDEQGGEKLFF
13,-,TRBV12-3/TRBV12-4,-,TRBJ1-1,TGTGCCAGCAGTACAACAGGGTTGGCTGAAGCTTTCTTT,CASSTTGLAEAFF
13,once,TRBV6-5,TRBD2,TRBJ2-4,TGTGCCAGCAGTTACTCGACTAGCGGGGGGAAGTACTTC,CASSYSTSGGKYF
14,once,TRBV5-1,-,TRBJ2-5,TGCGCCAGCAGCTTGGGTGCCGGGAAAGAGACCCAGTACTTC,CASSLGAGKETQYF
15,once,TRBV7-9,TRBD1,TRBJ1-4,TGTGCCAGCAGCCTACAGGGGGCGAGGGGGGAAAAACTGTTTTTT,CASSLQGARGEKLFF
17,-,TRBV7-9,TRBD2,TRBJ2-3,TGTGCCACCCCTTCGACTAGCGGAGGGCCTAGCACAGATACGCAGTATTTT,CATPSTSGGPSTDTQYF
11,-,TRBV19,-,TRBJ2-3,TGTGCCAGCGCGATCGCAGATACGCAGTATTTT,CASAIADTQYF
14,-,TRBV14,-,TRBJ1-4,TGTGCCAGCAGGAAGGGGACAACTAATGAAAAACTGTTTTTT,CASRKGTTNEKLFF
14,-,TRBV7-2,TRBD1,TRBJ2-7,TGTGCCAGCAGCTTCGGACAGGGCTCCTACGAGCAGTACTTC,CASSFGQGSYEQYF
15,-,TRBV6-5,TRBD2,TRBJ2-3,TGTGCCAGCAGTTACGGCGGGGGGGGCACAGATACGCAGTATTTT,CASSYGGGGTDTQYF
16,few,TRBV30,TRBD1,TRBJ2-1,TGTGCCTGGATTACCCCCGGGACAGACTTATACAATGAGCAGTTCTTC,CAWITPGTDLYNEQFF
16,-,TRBV7-9,-,TRBJ2-1,TGTGCCAGCAGCTTAGCTTTGACACGCTCCTACAATGAGCAGTTCTTC,CASSLALTRSYNEQFF
13,-,TRBV19,TRBD1,TRBJ1-1,TGTGCCAGTGGACAGGGGATGAACACTGAAGCTTTCTTT,CASGQGMNTEAFF
15,-,TRBV28,-,TRBJ2-3,TGTGCCAGCAGTCACGGACTACTTAACACAGATACGCAGTATTTT,CASSHGLLNTDTQYF
14,-,TRBV19,TRBD2,TRBJ2-1,TGTGCCAGTGCCCCCAGCGGGGACCACAATGAGCAGTTCTTC,CASAPSGDHNEQFF
14,-,TRBV28,TRBD2,TRBJ2-7,TGTGCCAGCAGTTATAGCGGGGGGGCCGAAGAGCAGTACTTC,CASSYSGGAEEQYF
16,-,TRBV3-1/TRBV3-2,-,TRBJ2-3,TGTGCCAGCAGCCAAGGTCAGGGTTGGGGCACAGATACGCAGTATTTT,CASSQGQGWGTDTQYF
13,-,TRBV28,-,TRBJ1-2,TGTGCCAGCAGTTTGCGGCAGCTTTATGGCTACACCTTC,CASSLRQLYGYTF
13,-,TRBV7-3,-,TRBJ2-2,TGTGCCAGCAGCTCCTTTCCAGGCGGGGAGCTGTTTTTT,CASSSFPGGELFF
15,-,TRBV19,TRBD1,TRBJ1-3,TGTGCCAGTACCTTGCTCGGGACAGCTGGAAACACCATATATTTT,CASTLLGTAGNTIYF
11,once,TRBV20-1,TRBD1,TRBJ1-6,TGCAGTGCTCGACAGGGCGGACCCCTCCACTTT,CSARQGGPLHF
15,-,TRBV7-3,TRBD1,TRBJ2-4,TGTGCCAGCAGCTTAACAGGGGGCGTCAAAAACATTCAGTACTTC,CASSLTGGVKNIQYF